This T cell receptor beta chain derives from a study of blood T cell repertoires in COVID-19. Study background: Samples representing acute and convalescent COVID-19 were sourced from the United States, Italy and Spain. Nucleic acid was either cDNA or gDNA, and it came from T cells, B-cell-depleted T cells, or PBMCs.

The V gene's germline CDR1 is SNHLY and CDR2 FYNNEI. V shed 1 base and J shed 6 bases, with 6 bases lying between them. The CDR3 has 13 amino acids. Method: immunoSEQ multiplex PCR; TCRdb's copy keeps in-frame clones and lacks some. The table includes under 150,000 clones, 87% detected once. This sequence originates from a man aged 45-65 years with active COVID-19. The rearrangement joins TRBV2 to TRBJ2-2; tentatively, D is TRBD1 (5 bases). Sequenced sample: peripheral blood. In nucleotides, the CDR3 is TGTGCCAGCAGTGAAGGACAGCCCGGGGAGCTGTTTTTT. Protein product: CASSEGQPGELFF.